This TCR beta chain stems from a study of shared clonotypes between healthy human individuals (dated by TCRdb to about 2020). Study-level background: Two women and a few men aged 18 to 49 years were included in the cohort. For each donor, three plates each were used for CD4 naive and CD4 memory, two plates were used for CD8 naive, and one plate was used for CD8 memory. The study deeply sequenced blood TCR repertoires of several healthy adults to estimate repertoire size and the extent of clonotype sharing between individuals. To increase sequencing depth and limit assay-specific biases, TCR repertoire library preparation and sequencing were carried out by different laboratories using diverse techniques. Leukapheresis yielded between about 0.9 and 9 billion PBMCs per donor.

A note on this clone: This receptor's antigen is unknown. No base quality information exists; no much larger clone differs at one position.

Healthy HIV-negative adults with no recently reported acute infections or vaccinations were included as donors. Only Caucasian adults living in Nashville, Tennessee, USA were represented among the donors. CD4+ T cells were enriched by magnetic negative selection; naive cells were then positively selected on CD45RA, and the negative fraction formed the memory subset. Blood was obtained by leukapheresis, after which PBMCs were separated by Ficoll-Histopaque density gradient centrifugation and cryopreserved in liquid nitrogen vapor phase. Analytical flow cytometry was used to check the purity and quantity of every magnetically sorted T cell population. Genomic DNA was isolated from every sorted fraction and measured by UV absorbance on a Nanodrop 2000c. V gives up 7 bases and J gives up 1 base, and the segment between their germline ends measures 15 bases. The CDR3 sequence holds 14 residues, the cysteine and phenylalanine included. The entry retains the CDR3 DNA only, 42 bases that are in frame from base 1. Via the germline V gene (reference sequence), CDR1 is SGHKS and CDR2 YYEKEE.

Using the deep immunoSEQ assay, TCR CDR3 regions were amplified from genomic DNA by multiplex PCR. Genomic DNA extracted from each cell subset was distributed evenly over all wells of several immunoSEQ 96-well plates, and each plate served as one replicate. For sorted subsets, about 220 ng of genomic DNA, equivalent to 25,000 to 35,000 T cell genomes, went into each replicate PCR. The purified libraries were quantified using a Qubit 3.0 fluorometer, sized with a Bioanalyzer 2100, and then quantified again using the KAPA Library Quantification kit. Each immunoSEQ 96-well plate was sequenced on its own single-read 150-cycle Illumina NextSeq 550 flow cell. In the original analysis: Because the immunoSEQ output held only junctional sequences and lacked quality scores, the filtering could not match the filtering applied to full-length reads. Sequences were annotated with PyIR, a Python wrapper for IgBLAST v1.9, and V/J genes and CDR3 were assigned using IMGT germline references. Reads with weak V/J assignments (E-value above 1e-6), missing CDR3, stop codons, out-of-frame junctions, or ambiguous translated residues were removed. A V3J clonotype was defined by an identical inferred V gene, J gene, and CDR3 amino acid sequence. Percentage overlap between repertoires was calculated by dividing the number of shared unique clonotypes by the size of the smaller repertoire. Richness of each repertoire was evaluated using RTK rarefaction, the Chao1 estimator, and Recon v2.1 estimates of unobserved clonotypes. For all TCRbeta clonotypes obtained by the gDNA method from a few donors, generation probabilities were computed with OLGA. Not all clones reach the TCRdb copy of this immuneACCESS table, which keeps in-frame sequences only. Checked studies attribute under half of the gap to unresolved V genes and leave the rest unexplained. D and trimming were read from the DNA, whereas the V and J calls and clone size are those reported in that table. This sample comprises roughly 1,500,000 clones, approximately 98.5% of them detected only once. In total, the top ten clones hold under 0.45% of the sample.

The full study reports these points: Across a handful of donors, about 5% of naive CD4, more than 3% of naive CD8, roughly 2.2% of memory CD4, and approximately 0.4% of memory CD8 clonotypes were shared. Only blood was sampled, and tissue TCR repertoires likely differ from those in blood. Compared with non-shared clonotypes, clonotypes shared by all four sorted-subset donors had higher generation probabilities. Naive subsets generally had larger estimated clonotype richness than memory subsets. Rarefaction of sorted-subset datasets indicated incomplete sequencing despite the large sequencing depth. Because the study included only a small number of donors, the genetic and exposure-history diversity represented was limited. Pairwise subsampling indicated that sequencing depth was expected to affect the degree of clonotype sharing among donors.

This sequence was found in a man aged 30-40 years in good health. The sample consisted of naive CD4+ T cells sorted from blood. In the paper's terms, the cell subset or site label means: CD45RA+ positively selected. This chain is built from TRBV5-5 and TRBJ2-7; possibly the D gene is TRBD2, per 6 matching bases. The bases are TGTGCCAGCGGCAGGGACTGGGTGTCCTACGAGCAGTACTTC. Translated, this is CASGRDWVSYEQYF. With the rest looked up from the reference TRBV5-5 and TRBJ2-7 genes rather than sequenced, the full variable domain is DAGVTQSPTHLIKTRGQQVTLRCSPISGHKSVSWYQQVLGQGPQFIFQYYEKEERGRGNFPDRFSARQFPNYSSELNVNALLLGDSALYLCASGRDWVSYEQYFGPGTRLTVT.